The sequence of this TCR beta chain was determined in a study of T cell changes during pregnancy in multiple sclerosis (dated 2019 in TCRdb). General notes on the study: The study examined how the T cell repertoire changed over the course of pregnancy in women with multiple sclerosis.

A remark on this clone: Its recognized antigen is unknown. It has no much larger one-base neighbor in the sample; base qualities were not kept.

The CDR3 starts with the cysteine, ends with the phenylalanine, and has 16 residues. Kept here is only the CDR3 DNA, which spans 48 bases and is read in frame from base 1. According to the germline V gene, CDR1 reads SGHTA and CDR2 reads FQGTGA. V and J are truncated by 8 bases and 4 bases respectively, leaving an intervening sequence of 23 bases. The library was prepared using the immunoSEQ multiplex PCR assay. TCRdb's version of the immuneACCESS table is confined to in-frame rearrangements and falls short of the full clone set. An unresolved V gene accounts for under half of the shortfall where checked; the remainder is of unknown origin. For this sample there are over 60,000 clones; 85% to 95% appear just once. The ten largest clonotypes hold about 0.93% of the sample.

The sample was peripheral blood, taken in the first trimester of pregnancy. This clonotype was sampled from a female donor with multiple sclerosis, enrolled in a pregnancy study. The sequence links TRBV7-3 to TRBJ1-1, and TRBD1 may be the D gene, going by 5 matching bases. The DNA sequence is given as TGTGCCAGCGGGCGTGCGGGACCAATAGGCCTCACTGAAGCTTTCTTT. It translates to CASGRAGPIGLTEAFF. With the portions outside the CDR3 filled from the reference TRBV7-3 and TRBJ1-1 genes, the complete variable region becomes GAGVSQTPSNKVTEKGKYVELRCDPISGHTALYWYRQSLGQGPEFLIYFQGTGAADDSGLPNDRFFAVRPEGSVSTLKIQRTERGDSAVYLCASGRAGPIGLTEAFFGQGTRLTVV.